These 30 T cell receptor beta chains were sequenced from one sample in a study of T cell repertoires in cytomegalovirus infection. One entry per CDR3 protein, called by TCRdb with MiXCR from the reads. The data hold some 900,000 distinct CDR3 sequences, with around a third observed a single time. No cognate antigen is known for these TCRs. The sequenced sample was cultured CD8+ T cells from PBMCs, obtained from culture after CMV antigen stimulation. All receptors come from a human donor in good health (CMV status not recorded). Some clones in this sample may be carry-over from other donors' samples.

The table lists this clonotype with a few counts. The chain links TRBV27 to TRBJ2-5, with 8 nucleotides matching TRBD1. This CDR3 has 15 residues. The V and J ends lost 5 bases and 3 bases, in that order; junction bases with no gene match: 8. Germline values: CDR1 MNHEY, CDR2 SMNVEV (reference sequence). The chain's CDR3 is CASSPETGVKETQYF. DNA for the CDR3: TGTGCCAGCAGTCCGGAGACAGGGGTCAAAGAGACCCAGTACTTC.

As for this clonotype: A clone one base away is much larger, so this may be a read error. The CDR3 ends on some other residue instead of the conserved phenylalanine or tryptophan, so this is likely a read error. The V and J genes are TRBV7-8 and TRBJ1-1; D uncertain. V was pared by 1 base and J by 1 base, with 16 bases between. The CDR3 loop spans 17 amino acids. Germline V CDR1 and CDR2: SGHVS, FQNEAQ. CDR3 residues: CASSLVRRGAGNTEAFL. In DNA, the CDR3 is TGTGCCAGCAGCTTAGTCCGTCGCGGCGCAGGGAACACTGAAGCTTTCTTA.

Comments on this clonotype: A much more abundant neighbour one base away suggests this may be a read error. The rearrangement links TRBV4-3 to TRBJ1-1; no reliable D call. The germline gives CDR1 LGHNA, CDR2 YSLEER. The CDR3 loop spans 15 amino acids. CDR3 in DNA: TGCGCCAACAGCCAAGAGGCGTCCGCACCCACTGAAGCTTTCTTT. Encoded protein: CANSQEASAPTEAFF.

The rearrangement links TRBV4-1 to TRBJ2-7; D unclear. V was pared by 6 bases and J by 5 bases, with 11 bases between. Germline V gives CDR1 MGHRA, CDR2 YSYEKL. The CDR3 runs to 12 residues. As DNA, the CDR3 is TGCGCCAGCAGTGATCGTGGGGACGAGCAGTACTTC. Residues: CASSDRGDEQYF.

This clonotype showed up many times. This chain uses TRBV7-2 with TRBJ2-1; D is possibly TRBD2 (5 bases). This CDR3 contains 15 residues. V was trimmed by 2 bases and J by 5 bases, leaving 13 bases between them. Germline CDR1 and CDR2: SGHTA and FQGNSA. The chain's CDR3 is CASSLLAIEDNEQFF. The DNA of the CDR3 is TGTGCCAGCAGCTTATTAGCGATCGAGGACAATGAGCAGTTCTTC.

This clonotype was detected a few times. The chain links TRBV7-6 to TRBJ2-3; perhaps TRBD2 as D (6 bases). Germline V gene sequence: CDR1 SGHVS, CDR2 FNYEAQ. Deletions cut 1 base from V and 4 bases from J, with 12 bases between. This CDR3 region has 15 residues. The CDR3: CASSLEASVSDTQYF. Written as DNA, the CDR3 is TGTGCCAGCAGCTTAGAGGCTAGCGTATCAGATACGCAGTATTTT.

This clonotype was counted once. This may come from a read error, since a much larger clone is one base off. The chain joins TRBV12-3 or TRBV12-4 to TRBJ1-2; D not certain. The CDR3 is made up of 14 amino acids. Trimming removed 5 bases from V and 5 bases from J, with 15 bases in between. CDR3 in amino acids: CASSLSMVTYGYTF. The CDR3 DNA follows: TGTGCCAGCAGTCTAAGCATGGTAACTTATGGCTACACCTTC.

The chain carries TRBV6-5 and TRBJ2-7; 10 bases agree with TRBD1. The CDR3 totals 15 residues. Germline loops: CDR1 MNHEY, CDR2 SVGAGI. V shed 4 bases, J shed 3 bases, and the junction held 6 bases outside the gene matches. The CDR3 coding sequence is TGTGCCAGCAGTTTAGGACAGGGGGGACACTACGAGCAGTACGTC. This translates into CASSLGQGGHYEQYV.

V gene TRBV12-3 or TRBV12-4 combines with J gene TRBJ2-1; D might be TRBD1 or TRBD2, each matching 5 bases. This CDR3 region has 16 residues. V was shortened by 3 bases and J by 6 bases, with 18 bases between the two germline ends. The DNA for the CDR3 is TGTGCCAGCAGTTTTACCCATGAGGGGCCGGGCAATGAGCAGTTCTTC. This translates into CASSFTHEGPGNEQFF.

The rearrangement uses TRBV7-6 and TRBJ2-1; 10 nucleotides agree with TRBD2. The CDR3 has 15 amino acids. Germline loops: CDR1 SGHVS, CDR2 FNYEAQ. The ends lost 4 bases at V and 8 bases at J; junction bases unmatched: 8. The CDR3: CASSSLAGAWDEQFF. CDR3 DNA: TGTGCCAGCAGCTCTCTAGCGGGGGCCTGGGATGAGCAGTTCTTC.

This clonotype came up many times. CDR3 sequence reads: CASSTKKGQNTEAFF. CDR3 DNA: TGTGCCAGCAGCACTAAGAAAGGGCAGAACACTGAAGCTTTCTTT. The chain couples TRBV7-4 to TRBJ1-1; unclear D gene. Germline CDR1 is SGHVT and CDR2 is SQSDAQ. Trimming shortened V by 5 bases and J by 1 base, and 14 bases separated the two germline ends. This CDR3 is 15 amino acids long.

This clonotype was counted a few times. J is TRBJ2-1 and V is TRBV5-6, with D tentatively TRBD1 (5 bases). This CDR3 spans 14 amino acids. The V end was cut by 3 bases, the J end by 6 bases, with 13 bases between. CDR1 and CDR2 from the germline V gene are SGHDT and YYEEEE. The CDR3 protein is CASSSTAGFNEQFF. Here the CDR3 DNA reads TGTGCCAGCAGCTCAACGGCAGGGTTCAATGAGCAGTTCTTC.

To note about this clonotype: Possible read error: a much larger clone is one base away. This rearrangement joins TRBV6-2 or TRBV6-3 to TRBJ2-1, with D possibly being TRBD1 (6 bases). Per germline, CDR1 MNHEY and CDR2 SVGEGT. Trimming took 2 bases from V and 5 from J, leaving 7 bases between them. This CDR3 is 13 amino acids long. This CDR3 reads CASSYAGDNEQFF. The CDR3 nucleotides are TGTGCCAGCAGTTACGCAGGGGACAATGAGCAGTTCTTC.

The chain couples TRBV12-3 or TRBV12-4 to TRBJ1-2; a possible D gene is TRBD1 (6 bases). The CDR3 loop spans 14 amino acids. V was pared by 5 bases and J by 8 bases, with 18 bases between. The CDR3: CASSPSRGARGYTF. DNA for the CDR3: TGTGCCAGCAGTCCATCGAGGGGGGCGAGGGGCTACACCTTC.

By share, this clonotype counts as medium-sized (0.01 to 0.1%). This chain connects TRBV12-3 or TRBV12-4 to TRBJ2-1; 8 bases are a match to TRBD1. The CDR3 is 16 amino acids. V lost 3 bases to trimming and J lost 4 bases; unmatched junction nucleotides: 8. The CDR3 nucleotides read TGTGCCAGCAGTTTGCGCCAGGGGGCGGGATACAATGAGCAGTTCTTC. This translates into CASSLRQGAGYNEQFF.

The chain joins TRBV20-1 to TRBJ2-7; D may be TRBD2 (7 bases). This CDR3 contains 11 residues. V was trimmed by 3 bases and J by 6 bases, leaving 9 bases between them. Germline V CDR1 and CDR2: DFQATT, SNEGSKA (reference sequence). The chain's CDR3 is CSASRGGEQYV. In nucleotides, the CDR3 is TGCAGTGCTAGTAGGGGGGGCGAGCAGTACGTC.

The rearrangement links TRBV4-1 to TRBJ1-5; unclear D gene. The CDR3 length is 15 residues. Germline V gives CDR1 MGHRA, CDR2 YSYEKL. V was cut by 0 bases and J by 5 bases, with 11 bases left in between. In DNA, the CDR3 is TGCGCCAGCAGCCAAGAAACTGGACGGGATCAGCCCCAGCATTTT. Encoded protein: CASSQETGRDQPQHF.

This clonotype was observed a handful of times. The rearrangement joins TRBV20-1 to TRBJ2-7, with no clear D. CDR1 and CDR2 (germline): DFQATT, SNEGSKA (reference sequence). The V end lost 6 bases, the J end lost 6 bases, and 21 bases lay between the germline ends. The CDR3 extends over 14 amino acids. CDR3 DNA sequence: TGCAGTGCAAAGCTCCCGGGTTGGGAACCCGAGCAGTACTTC. Translated: CSAKLPGWEPEQYF.

The chain links TRBV10-3 to TRBJ2-7, with 7 bases that match TRBD1. This CDR3 comprises 13 residues. From germline, CDR1 is ENHRY and CDR2 SYGVKD. Unmatched junction bases numbered 6, after V lost 9 bases and J lost 1 base. CDR3 amino acids: CAIGTESSYEQYV. The CDR3 coding sequence is TGTGCCATTGGGACAGAAAGTTCCTACGAGCAGTACGTC.

V is TRBV5-6 and J is TRBJ2-5; a possible D gene is TRBD2 (6 bases). Trimming took off 1 base at V and 5 bases at J, with 21 bases between the two ends. Germline values: CDR1 SGHDT, CDR2 YYEEEE. The CDR3 consists of 17 residues. The CDR3 DNA reads TGTGCCAGCAGCTTGAACCTTGCGGGGCGGTGGGGGGAGACCCAGTACTTC. Amino acid sequence: CASSLNLAGRWGETQYF.

The J gene is TRBJ1-2, the V gene TRBV7-3; TRBD1 matches 9 bases. The germline V gene encodes CDR1 SGHTA and CDR2 FQGTGA. The CDR3 is 16 residues long. Germline trimming cut 2 bases from V and 3 bases from J; bases unmatched to any gene: 7. In DNA form, the CDR3 reads TGTGCCAGCAGCTTACGCCGGGACAGGGTGGACTATGGCTACACCTTC. It is translated as CASSLRRDRVDYGYTF.

In this sample, this clonotype turned up once. This sequence is one base from a far larger clone and is likely a read error. V usage is TRBV7-2 and J usage is TRBJ2-5; D remains ambiguous. The V end lost 10 bases, the J end lost 2 bases, and 11 bases lay between the germline ends. Germline CDR1 reads SGHTA; CDR2 reads FQGNSA. The CDR3 is made up of 12 amino acids. CDR3 in DNA: TGTGCCAACAGTTTAGATCAAGAGACCCAGTACTTC. It specifies CANSLDQETQYF.

Here the CDR3 reads CASSYYSGTPSYEQYF. The CDR3 DNA reads as TGCGCCAGCAGCTATTACTCCGGGACCCCTTCCTACGAGCAGTACTTC. The chain links TRBV5-1 to TRBJ2-7; TRBD1 or TRBD2 may be the D gene (5 bases each). The V end was cut by 3 bases, the J end by 1 base, with 17 bases between. The length of the CDR3 is 16 residues. Per the germline V gene, CDR1 is SGHRS and CDR2 is YFSETQ.

The rearrangement joins TRBV5-5 to TRBJ1-4; perhaps TRBD1 as D (6 bases). CDR1 SGHKS and CDR2 YYEKEE come from the germline V gene (reference sequence). V lost 0 bases, J lost 7 bases, and 13 bases lay in between. The CDR3 has 15 amino acids. The CDR3 DNA reads as TGTGCCAGCAGCTTGGAGTGGGGGGCTAGTGAAAAACTGTTTTTT. Translated: CASSLEWGASEKLFF.

This clonotype was observed a handful of times. This chain joins TRBV6-1 and TRBJ1-1; D unresolved. Germline V gene data show CDR1 as MNHNS and CDR2 as SASEGT. V was shortened by 8 bases and J by 5 bases, with 15 bases between the two germline ends. The CDR3 runs to 13 residues. CDR3 loop: CASLPGPGTEAFF. CDR3 DNA sequence: TGTGCCAGCCTTCCGGGCCCAGGTACTGAAGCTTTCTTT.

This clonotype was seen just once. The V and J genes are TRBV7-9 and TRBJ2-1; a possible D gene is TRBD2 (7 bases). The CDR3 spans 14 residues. In germline, CDR1 is SEHNR, CDR2 FQNEAQ (reference sequence). Between the trimmed V and J ends, which lost 10 bases and 7 bases, there was a span of 20 bases. The CDR3 protein is CATPQWGGRNEQFF. The CDR3 DNA is TGTGCCACCCCCCAGTGGGGGGGCCGTAATGAGCAGTTCTTC.

The DNA of the CDR3 is TGTGCCAGCAGTCTACGGGTATACGAGCAGTACGTC. Its protein is CASSLRVYEQYV. The rearrangement joins TRBV27 to TRBJ2-7; D is ambiguous. In germline, CDR1 is MNHEY, CDR2 SMNVEV (reference sequence). This CDR3 spans 12 amino acids. The V and J ends lost 5 bases and 4 bases respectively, with 9 bases between them.

This clonotype was observed a few times. The chain uses TRBV27 and TRBJ1-6; possibly TRBD1 for D (5 bases). Germline CDR1 and CDR2: MNHEY and SMNVEV (reference sequence). V was cut by 0 bases and J by 7 bases, with 13 bases left in between. The CDR3 length is 16 residues. The DNA for the CDR3 is TGTGCCAGCAGTTTATCAGAGCGCAGGGCAAATTCACCCCTCCACTTT. Protein sequence: CASSLSERRANSPLHF.

As regards this clonotype: This could be a read error, since a much larger clone is one nucleotide away. The rearrangement joins TRBV7-6 to TRBJ2-2; possible D gene TRBD1, 6 bases. Germline V gene sequence: CDR1 SGHVS, CDR2 FNYEAQ. V gave up 8 bases and J gave up 4 bases, with 11 bases separating them. The CDR3 has 13 residues. This chain's CDR3 is CASCEQGTGELFF. The DNA for the CDR3 is TGTGCCAGCTGCGAACAGGGCACCGGGGAGCTGTTTTTT.

This clonotype has only a few counts. The chain is built from TRBV7-8 and TRBJ2-3, with D perhaps matching TRBD2 (6 bases). Trimming took off 2 bases at V and 5 bases at J, with 17 bases between the two ends. The germline gives CDR1 SGHVS, CDR2 FQNEAQ. CDR3 length equals 16 residues. This CDR3 reads CASSLTGGSSRDTQYF. The CDR3 bases are TGTGCCAGCAGCTTAACTGGGGGGTCGAGTAGAGATACGCAGTATTTT.